A single sample gave rise to the 29 T cell receptor beta chains below, sequenced in a study of CD8+ T cells in alopecia areata. Reverse transcription of extracted RNA yielded cDNA, which provided the sequencing template. The table came from immunoSEQ multiplex PCR; TCRdb's copy has only in-frame clones and leaves some out. Among some 100,000 clones listed, 30% to 40% were seen once. Sequenced: CD4+ T cells sorted from blood. The receptor set was obtained from a human donor with alopecia areata.

The chain combines TRBV30 with TRBJ2-7; unclear D gene. The V and J ends lost 5 bases and 0 bases respectively, with 5 bases between them. The CDR3 extends over 11 amino acids. The V gene's germline CDR1 is GTSNPN and CDR2 SVGIG (reference sequence). The CDR3, as DNA: TGTGCCTGGGGCAGCTCCTACGAGCAGTACTTC. Translating it yields CAWGSSYEQYF. The full variable domain, with the rest looked up from reference TRBV30 and TRBJ2-7, is SQTIHQWPATLVQPVGSPLSLECTVEGTSNPNLYWYRQAAGRGLQLLFYSVGIGQISSEVPQNLSASRPQDRQFILSSKKLLLSDSGFYLCAWGSSYEQYFGPGTRLTVT.

This chain links TRBV29-1 with TRBJ1-1, with 7 bases identical to TRBD1. J was trimmed by 2 bases and V by 0 bases; bases with no gene match: 12. The germline V gene has CDR1 SQVTM and CDR2 ANQGSEA. CDR3 length equals 17 residues. Written as DNA, the CDR3 is TGCAGCGTTGAAGATTTGGGGCGAGGGGGCTTTAACACTGAAGCTTTCTTT. It is translated as CSVEDLGRGGFNTEAFF.

This clone was detected only a few times. The chain couples TRBV29-1 to TRBJ2-2; D is unresolved. Germline lookup yields CDR1 SQVTM and CDR2 ANQGSEA. The CDR3 sequence is 12 residues long. V gave up 5 bases and J gave up 7 bases, with 11 bases separating them. The CDR3 nucleotides read TGCAGCGTTAACGGAGAAAACGGGGAGCTGTTTTTT. Translating gives CSVNGENGELFF.

This clone has only a few counts. This chain uses TRBV19 with TRBJ2-7; 11 nucleotides agree with TRBD2. The germline V gene encodes CDR1 LNHDA and CDR2 SQIVND (reference sequence). The CDR3 loop spans 15 amino acids. V shed 3 bases, J shed 7 bases, and the junction held 8 bases outside the gene matches. The CDR3 DNA is TGTGCCAGTAGTATGCAGACTAGCGGGATGGGAGAGCAGTACTTC. Encoded protein: CASSMQTSGMGEQYF.

This rearrangement joins TRBV19 to TRBJ1-5; no clear D gene. Trimming shortened V by 3 bases and J by 5 bases, and 5 bases separated the two germline ends. CDR1 is LNHDA, CDR2 SQIVND, per germline (reference sequence). This CDR3 is 12 amino acids long. The CDR3 DNA follows: TGTGCCAGTAGTATGGCGGATCAGCCCCAGCATTTT. Its protein is CASSMADQPQHF.

This clone has a handful of counts. The chain uses TRBV29-1 and TRBJ2-5; TRBD1 is a possible D gene (5 bases). Trimming cost V 8 bases and J 0 bases, with 13 bases left between them. CDR1 and CDR2 from the germline V gene are SQVTM and ANQGSEA. The CDR3 is made up of 13 amino acids. CDR3 amino acids: CSSLGQYQETQYF. The CDR3 bases are TGCAGCTCTTTGGGGCAGTACCAAGAGACCCAGTACTTC.

The V gene is TRBV5-1, the J gene TRBJ2-2; D remains ambiguous. Germline CDR1 is SGHRS and CDR2 is YFSETQ. The CDR3 runs to 16 residues. V dropped 0 bases and J dropped 2 bases, with 11 bases sitting between them. The CDR3 nucleotides are TGCGCCAGCAGCTTGGCCTCCGGCAGCAACACCGGGGAGCTGTTTTTT. Translating it yields CASSLASGSNTGELFF.

The CDR3 coding sequence is TGTGCCAGCAGCTCGGCAGGGATGAGCAATCAGCCCCAGCATTTT. Protein sequence: CASSSAGMSNQPQHF. This chain links TRBV7-9 with TRBJ1-5, with D maybe TRBD1 (5 bases). Trimming stripped 4 bases from V and 1 base from J, with 11 bases between. Per the germline V gene, CDR1 is SEHNR and CDR2 is FQNEAQ (reference sequence). The CDR3 has 15 residues.

The chain joins TRBV30 to TRBJ1-2; no reliable D call. The CDR3 covers 12 residues. Germline assignment: CDR1 GTSNPN and CDR2 SVGIG (reference sequence). V was trimmed by 0 bases and J by 8 bases, leaving 10 bases between them. The CDR3 reads CAWSVMANGYTF. The CDR3 bases are TGTGCCTGGAGTGTAATGGCAAACGGCTACACCTTC.

V usage is TRBV29-1 and J usage is TRBJ1-2; 8 nucleotides agree with TRBD1. CDR1 and CDR2 from the germline V gene are SQVTM and ANQGSEA. This CDR3 has 15 residues. V shed 4 bases and J 3 bases; nucleotides not matched to a gene: 10. In DNA form, the CDR3 reads TGCAGCGTTGGGGGAGGGACAGGAGGAGACTATGGCTACACCTTC. Amino acid sequence: CSVGGGTGGDYGYTF.

This clone came up a few times. The chain has TRBV28 and TRBJ2-7, with 15 bases aligning to TRBD2. Trimming removed 5 bases from V and 5 bases from J; junction bases left unmatched: 4. The CDR3 is made up of 15 amino acids. Germline CDR1 and CDR2: MDHEN and SYDVKM. The DNA of the CDR3 is TGTGCCAGCAGTCAGGGGACTAGCGGGAGGAACGAGCAGTACTTC. Translating gives CASSQGTSGRNEQYF.

The rearrangement uses TRBV5-4 and TRBJ2-5; D unclear. Per germline, CDR1 SGHNT and CDR2 YYREEE (reference sequence). V gave up 4 bases and J gave up 2 bases, with 3 bases separating them. The CDR3 runs 11 residues. The DNA for the CDR3 is TGTGCCAGCAGCCGACAAGAGACCCAGTACTTC. Translated: CASSRQETQYF.

This clone appeared once. This chain links TRBV4-1 with TRBJ2-1, with 8 bases matching TRBD1. The germline V gene encodes CDR1 MGHRA and CDR2 YSYEKL. The CDR3 is made up of 16 amino acids. V dropped 0 bases and J dropped 4; count of bases not matched to a gene: 5. The CDR3 sequence: CASSQDRRGLYNEQFF. The CDR3 DNA reads as TGCGCCAGCAGCCAAGATCGCAGGGGGCTTTACAATGAGCAGTTCTTC.

The chain employs TRBV5-1 and TRBJ1-1; 7 bases map to TRBD1. Germline CDR1 SGHRS, CDR2 YFSETQ. J was trimmed by 7 bases and V by 5 bases; bases with no gene match: 11. This CDR3 spans 14 amino acids. DNA for the CDR3: TGCGCCAGCAGTTTTACCGGGACAGCACTTGAAGCTTTCTTT. Translated, it gives CASSFTGTALEAFF.

This clone was seen a handful of times. The rearrangement uses TRBV23-1 and TRBJ2-7; D is possibly TRBD1 or TRBD2 (5 bases each). TRBV23-1 is reported as an ORF; its role is uncertain. This CDR3 comprises 14 residues. V shed 1 base and J shed 4 bases, with 11 bases lying between them. As DNA, the CDR3 is TGCGCCAGCAGTCAATTGGGGACGGCGTACGAGCAGTACTTC. Its protein product is CASSQLGTAYEQYF.

V and J are TRBV28 and TRBJ1-5; D is unclear. Germline values: CDR1 MDHEN, CDR2 SYDVKM. V lost 5 bases and J 4 bases, leaving 15 bases between the germline ends. The CDR3 is 15 residues long. Written as DNA, the CDR3 is TGTGCCAGCAGTCGAGGTCGCGGGCCTAATCAGCCCCAGCATTTT. This translates into CASSRGRGPNQPQHF.

The chain carries TRBV7-2 and TRBJ2-3; 9 nucleotides line up with TRBD1. The trim removed 2 bases at V and 6 bases at J, leaving 6 bases unmatched. CDR3 length: 15 amino acids. Germline V gene data show CDR1 as SGHTA and CDR2 as FQGNSA. Here the CDR3 reads CASSLTQGAVDTQYF. DNA for the CDR3: TGTGCCAGCAGCTTAACACAGGGGGCGGTTGATACGCAGTATTTT. The full variable domain, its missing parts supplied by reference TRBV7-2 and TRBJ2-3, is GAGVSQSPSNKVTEKGKDVELRCDPISGHTALYWYRQSLGQGLEFLIYFQGNSAPDKSGLPSDRFSAERTGGSVSTLTIQRTQQEDSAVYLCASSLTQGAVDTQYFGPGTRLTVL.

This chain joins TRBV19 and TRBJ2-1; the D gene could be TRBD1 or TRBD2 (6 bases each). This CDR3 comprises 16 residues. The germline gives CDR1 LNHDA, CDR2 SQIVND (reference sequence). V was clipped by 2 bases and J by 0 bases, with 11 bases between them. The CDR3 here is CASSIQGRDSYNEQFF. In DNA, the CDR3 is TGTGCCAGTAGTATACAGGGGCGGGACTCCTACAATGAGCAGTTCTTC.

This clone was seen ten or more times. The genes are TRBV7-9 and TRBJ2-6; the D is unclear. Per germline, CDR1 SEHNR and CDR2 FQNEAQ (reference sequence). The V and J ends lost 5 bases and 0 bases respectively, with 8 bases between them. The CDR3 extends over 15 amino acids. CDR3 sequence: CASSPHSSGANVLTF. Here the CDR3 DNA reads TGTGCCAGCAGCCCCCACAGCTCTGGGGCCAACGTCCTGACTTTC.

The genes are TRBV2 and TRBJ2-1; D not certain. Per the germline V gene, CDR1 is SNHLY and CDR2 is FYNNEI. V lost 3 bases and J 3 bases, leaving 6 bases between the germline ends. This CDR3 is built from 13 residues. The CDR3 loop is CASSENSYNEQFF. The CDR3 region has the DNA TGTGCCAGCAGTGAGAACAGCTACAATGAGCAGTTCTTC.

This clone showed up just once. The J gene is TRBJ1-1, the V gene TRBV23-1; 7 bases agree with TRBD1. TRBV23-1 has ORF status, its function being uncertain. This CDR3 has 14 amino acids. The V segment lost 4 bases and the J segment 5 bases; nucleotides outside the gene matches: 7. Here the CDR3 DNA reads TGCGCCAGCAGTCCTGACAGGGTCGTTACTGAAGCTTTCTTT. Residues: CASSPDRVVTEAFF.

The V gene is TRBV19, the J gene TRBJ2-7; D may be TRBD1 (5 bases). In germline, CDR1 is LNHDA, CDR2 SQIVND (reference sequence). The CDR3 totals 16 residues. V was clipped by 6 bases and J by 3 bases, with 21 bases between them. This CDR3 reads CASSHRSDSFYYEQYF. The CDR3 nucleotides are TGTGCCAGTAGCCATAGAAGCGACAGTTTTTACTACGAGCAGTACTTC.

The table lists this clone with a few counts. The chain is built from TRBV29-1 and TRBJ1-1; no definite D call. V dropped 4 bases and J dropped 0 bases, with 6 bases sitting between them. There are 12 residues in the CDR3. Germline V gene sequence: CDR1 SQVTM, CDR2 ANQGSEA. The chain's CDR3 is CSVGEMNTEAFF. CDR3 nucleotides: TGCAGCGTTGGGGAAATGAACACTGAAGCTTTCTTT.

The chain carries TRBV7-2 and TRBJ2-7; D unresolved. CDR3 length: 13 residues. V lost 3 bases to trimming and J lost 4 bases, with 10 bases between them. The germline gives CDR1 SGHTA, CDR2 FQGNSA. The CDR3 loop is CASSFNQAYEQYF. The CDR3 bases are TGTGCCAGCAGCTTCAACCAGGCGTACGAGCAGTACTTC.

This clone was detected a few times. This sequence joins TRBV29-1 and TRBJ1-1, with D tentatively TRBD1 (5 bases). The length of the CDR3 is 12 residues. Per germline, CDR1 SQVTM and CDR2 ANQGSEA. Trimming removed 7 bases at V and 3 bases at J, with 12 bases between. The CDR3 protein is CSAQQEYTEAFF. The CDR3, as DNA: TGCAGCGCGCAACAGGAGTACACTGAAGCTTTCTTT.

This clone was seen only a few times. J is TRBJ2-5 and V is TRBV7-2, with 7 bases identical to TRBD1. This CDR3 has 13 amino acids. The germline gives CDR1 SGHTA, CDR2 FQGNSA. V gave up 5 bases and J gave up 4 bases; unmatched junction bases: 4. CDR3 DNA sequence: TGTGCCAGCAGCCCTGGACAGGCAGAGACCCAGTACTTC. Its translation: CASSPGQAETQYF. Complete variable domain (other parts from reference TRBV7-2 and TRBJ2-5): GAGVSQSPSNKVTEKGKDVELRCDPISGHTALYWYRQSLGQGLEFLIYFQGNSAPDKSGLPSDRFSAERTGGSVSTLTIQRTQQEDSAVYLCASSPGQAETQYFGPGTRLLVL.

This clone was counted between two and nine times. The J gene is TRBJ2-1, the V gene TRBV14; D is unclear. The CDR3 contains 15 residues. V shed 0 bases and J shed 8 bases, with 14 bases lying between them. The V gene's germline CDR1 is SGHDN and CDR2 FVKESK. CDR3 loop: CASSQEGLSRDEQFF. DNA for the CDR3: TGTGCCAGCAGCCAAGAGGGGTTGTCCCGGGATGAGCAGTTCTTC.

This clone showed up just a few times. The junction departs from the called germline gene at one end, perhaps through a read error. V and J are TRBV2 and TRBJ2-1, with TRBD2 matching over 10 bases. CDR1 SNHLY and CDR2 FYNNEI come from the germline V gene. The CDR3 is made up of 15 amino acids. The CDR3 region is CASSKASGGRSEQFF. CDR3 sequence (DNA): TGTGCCAGCAGTAAAGCTAGCGGGGGACGTAGTGAGCAGTTCTTC. Combining the CDR3 with reference TRBV2 and TRBJ2-1 gives the whole variable domain EPEVTQTPSHQVTQMGQEVILRCVPISNHLYFYWYRQILGQKVEFLVSFYNNEISEKSEIFDDQFSVERPDGSNFTLKIRSTKLEDSAMYFCASSKASGGRSEQFFGPGTRLTVL.

The chain is built from TRBV29-1 and TRBJ2-4; 12 bases align to TRBD2. The CDR3 has 17 amino acids. Germline V gives CDR1 SQVTM, CDR2 ANQGSEA. Losses at the gene ends were 8 bases for V and 1 base for J; bases not matched to a gene: 12. The CDR3 bases are TGCAGCCCGTGGACTAGCGGGGCGGCTCGCGCCAAAAACATTCAGTACTTC. Its protein is CSPWTSGAARAKNIQYF.